This T cell receptor (beta chain) is from a study of cytomegalovirus exposure and HLA in healthy donors. This CDR3 contains 14 residues. Germline V gene sequence: CDR1 SGHTA, CDR2 FQGTGA. J lost 5 bases, V lost 4 bases, and 5 bases had no gene match. The primer mix had 60 Vbeta and 13 Jbeta primers. As handled by the study authors: The authors later counted roughly 87 million unique TCR beta chains, 9.5 million to 13 million of them shared. Assay: immunoSEQ multiplex PCR; the TCRdb copy retains only in-frame clones and omits some. V, J and clone size were drawn from that table, and D and trimming were deduced from the DNA. Counted here are 200,000 or so clones, less than 90% occurring once; the ten biggest clones make up about 0.25%.

Sequencing used PBMCs. This TCR was recovered from a boy between 10 and 17 years old in good health and CMV-seronegative. J is TRBJ2-5 and V is TRBV7-3; 9 bases are a match to TRBD1. This chain's CDR3 is CASSSGQGRETQYF. The CDR3 coding sequence is TGTGCCAGCAGCTCGGGACAGGGTAGGGAGACCCAGTACTTC.